This T cell receptor (beta chain) was captured by sequencing in a study of T cells in Graves' hyperthyroidism and ophthalmopathy. The CDR3 regions of TCR beta were amplified from RNA transcripts. RT-PCR in the first round (using the HTBI primer set) targeted the TCR CDR3. TCRdb analysed the multiplex PCR reads with MiXCR anew, one entry per CDR3 protein. This table has some 270,000 distinct CDR3 sequences, less than 15% appearing once. The CDR3 sequence is 18 residues long. Trimming removed 3 bases from V and 2 bases from J, with 20 bases in between. Germline V gives CDR1 LGHDT, CDR2 YNNKEL (reference sequence). Thyroid ultrasound, orbital computed tomography, clinical symptoms, and serum thyroxine and TRAb underpinned diagnoses. The PBMCs studied were ones that came from 10 ml fresh peripheral blood. This clonotype was detected only a few times.

The sequencing input was blood. The gene calls are TRBV3-1 and TRBJ1-5; the D gene is possibly TRBD1 (6 bases). This receptor was obtained from a woman under 40 with Graves' hyperthyroidism that later progressed to Graves' ophthalmopathy. The CDR3 is CASSHPGGQRGGNQPQHF. In DNA form, the CDR3 reads TGTGCCAGCAGCCACCCGGGGGGGCAGAGAGGGGGCAATCAGCCCCAGCATTTT.